What follows is one T cell receptor beta chain and its context. This entry is derived from a study of T cell responses to AZD1222 COVID-19 vaccine. Only in-frame clones appear in the TCRdb table, and some are missing; sequencing was by immunoSEQ multiplex PCR. The data contain about 110,000 clones, just over 90% of them singletons. This CDR3 contains 14 residues. V lost 2 bases, J lost 9 bases, and 11 bases lay in between. CDR1 and CDR2 from the germline V gene are SEHNR and FQNEAQ (reference sequence). This receptor was obtained from an adult who received the AZD1222 COVID-19 vaccine. The sequencing used peripheral blood, collected 28 days after the second AZD1222 dose. V is TRBV7-9 and J is TRBJ1-6; D unclear. The CDR3 DNA is TGTGCCAGCAGCTTAAATGGAGTTCTTTCACCCCTCCACTTT. Protein: CASSLNGVLSPLHF.